This TCR beta chain originates from a study of shared clonotypes between healthy human individuals (dated by TCRdb to between 2020 and 2021). As for the study more broadly: The cohort comprised a couple of women and a few men aged 18 to 49 years. Per donor, three plates each were used for CD4 naive and CD4 memory, two for CD8 naive, and one for CD8 memory. To estimate repertoire size and how much clonotype sharing occurs between individuals, the study deeply sequenced the blood TCR repertoires of about 5 healthy adults. To increase sequencing depth and limit assay-specific biases, TCR repertoire library preparation and sequencing were carried out by different laboratories using diverse techniques. Per donor, leukapheresis produced somewhere between about 0.94 and 9 billion PBMCs.

TCR CDR3 regions were amplified from genomic DNA by multiplex PCR using the deep immunoSEQ assay. Extracted genomic DNA from each cell subset was distributed evenly across all wells of several immunoSEQ 96-well plates, and each plate was treated as a replicate. For sorted subsets, about 200 ng genomic DNA, equal to about 30,000 T cell genomes, was loaded into each replicate PCR. Purified libraries were quantified with a Qubit 3.0 fluorometer, sized on a Bioanalyzer 2100, and re-quantified with the KAPA Library Quantification kit. Every immunoSEQ 96-well plate was sequenced on a separate single-read 150-cycle Illumina NextSeq 550 flow cell. Processing in the source paper ran as follows. Because the immunoSEQ output included only junctional sequences and no quality scores, the filtering could not be the same as the filtering used for full-length reads. Sequences were annotated with PyIR, a Python wrapper for IgBLAST v1.9, and V/J genes and CDR3 were assigned using IMGT germline references. Reads were removed for weak V/J assignments (E-value above 1e-6), missing CDR3, stop codons, out-of-frame junctions, or ambiguous translated residues. V3J clonotypes were defined by identical inferred V gene, J gene, and CDR3 amino acid sequence. To compute the percentage overlap between repertoires, the number of shared unique clonotypes was divided by the size of the smaller repertoire. Repertoire richness was assessed with RTK rarefaction, the Chao1 estimator, and Recon v2.1 estimates of unobserved clonotypes. Generation probabilities were computed with OLGA for all TCRbeta clonotypes obtained by the gDNA method from a few donors. The source is immuneACCESS, and TCRdb retained only in-frame sequences with V and J called. Part of the clones is not carried over; for the studies checked, unresolved V genes explain less than half of this, and the remainder is unexplained. V and J calls plus clone size are reproduced from that table; the DNA served to infer D and trimming. The sample yields over a million clones; around 97% were counted once. The ten most abundant clones make up roughly 1.2% of the sample.

For CDR1 and CDR2, the germline V gene lists MNHEY and SVGAGI. Relative to germline, V is missing 5 bases and J is missing 0 bases, with 7 bases of the junction outside any gene match. The CDR3 sequence holds 15 residues, the cysteine and phenylalanine included. This entry keeps only the CDR3 DNA: 45 bases, framed from base 1. The paper's findings and limits, for the study overall: Based on pairwise subsampling, the degree of clonotype sharing among donors was expected to be affected by sequencing depth. Across a few donors, around 5.4% of naive CD4, approximately 3.6% of naive CD8, 2% to 2.5% of memory CD4, and approximately 0.4% of memory CD8 clonotypes were shared. Higher generation probabilities were observed for clonotypes shared by all four sorted-subset donors than for non-shared clonotypes. Sampling was restricted to blood, and TCR repertoires in tissue are likely to differ from TCR repertoires in blood. Rarefaction of sorted-subset datasets indicated incomplete sequencing despite the large sequencing depth. The genetic and exposure-history diversity represented was limited by the small number of donors. Naive subsets generally had larger estimated clonotype richness than memory subsets.

Healthy HIV-negative adults with no recently reported acute infections or vaccinations were included as donors. Every donor was a Caucasian adult living in Nashville, Tennessee, USA. CD4+ T cells were enriched by magnetic negative selection; naive cells were then positively selected on CD45RA, and the negative fraction formed the memory subset. After blood collection by leukapheresis, PBMCs were isolated using Ficoll-Histopaque density gradient centrifugation and then cryopreserved in the vapor phase of liquid nitrogen. Purity and quantity of every magnetically sorted T cell population were checked by analytical flow cytometry. Genomic DNA was isolated from every sorted fraction and measured by UV absorbance on a Nanodrop 2000c. To note about this clone: Its antigen remains unidentified. One base away there is no much larger clone; base qualities are not given.

The source material was naive CD4+ T cells sorted from blood. The cell subset or site label on this specimen signifies: CD45RA+ positively selected. Rearrangement joined TRBV6-5 to TRBJ2-7; the central 7 bases match TRBD2. The TCR comes from a man under 40 in good health. The nucleotide sequence is given as TGTGCCAGCAGTCTCGGACTAGTACCCTCCTACGAGCAGTACTTC. Protein translation: CASSLGLVPSYEQYF.